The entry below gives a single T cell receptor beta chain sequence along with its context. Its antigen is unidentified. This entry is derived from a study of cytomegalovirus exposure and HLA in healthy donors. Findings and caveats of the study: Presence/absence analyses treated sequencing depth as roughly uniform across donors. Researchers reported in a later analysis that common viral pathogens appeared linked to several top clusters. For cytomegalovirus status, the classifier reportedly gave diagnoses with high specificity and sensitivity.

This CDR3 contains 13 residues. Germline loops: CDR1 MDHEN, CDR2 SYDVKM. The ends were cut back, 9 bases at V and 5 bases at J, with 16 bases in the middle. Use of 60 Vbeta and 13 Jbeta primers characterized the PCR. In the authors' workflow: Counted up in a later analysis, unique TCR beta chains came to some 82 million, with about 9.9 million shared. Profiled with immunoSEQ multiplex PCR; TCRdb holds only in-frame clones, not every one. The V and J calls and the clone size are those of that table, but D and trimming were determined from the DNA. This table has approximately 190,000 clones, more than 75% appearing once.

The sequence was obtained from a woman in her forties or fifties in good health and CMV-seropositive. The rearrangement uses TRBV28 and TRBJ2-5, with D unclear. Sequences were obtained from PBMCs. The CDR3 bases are TGTGCCAGTGCTCGACCTACCAGGGAGACCCAGTACTTC. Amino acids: CASARPTRETQYF. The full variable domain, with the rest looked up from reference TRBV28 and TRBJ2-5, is DVKVTQSSRYLVKRTGEKVFLECVQDMDHENMFWYRQDPGLGLRLIYFSYDVKMKEKGDIPEGYSVSREKKERFSLILESASTNQTSMYLCASARPTRETQYFGPGTRLLVL.